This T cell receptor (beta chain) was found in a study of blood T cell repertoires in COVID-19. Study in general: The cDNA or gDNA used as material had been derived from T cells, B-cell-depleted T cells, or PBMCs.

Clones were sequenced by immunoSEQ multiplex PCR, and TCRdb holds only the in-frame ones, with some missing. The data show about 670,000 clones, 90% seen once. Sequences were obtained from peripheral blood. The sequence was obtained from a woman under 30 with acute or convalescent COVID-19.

The CDR3 protein is CASGSNPIPGEHEQYF. DNA of the CDR3: TGTGCTAGTGGTTCAAATCCAATACCAGGGGAGCACGAGCAGTACTTC. The chain carries TRBV12-5 and TRBJ2-7; D possibly corresponds to TRBD1 (6 bases). V lost 4 bases to trimming and J lost 5 bases, with 21 bases between them. CDR1 LGHNT and CDR2 FRNRAP come from the germline V gene. This CDR3 has 16 residues.